Shown below are 16 T cell receptor beta chains from a single sample sequenced in a study of OX40 agonist ivuxolimab in advanced cancers. TCRdb keeps only in-frame clones here, not all; method: immunoSEQ multiplex PCR. This sample has about 56,000 clones; about 85% occur once, and the top ten carry about 4.3%. The material was CD4+ or CD8+ T cells sorted from blood, obtained in a trial of the OX40 agonist ivuxolimab. Source of these receptors: an adult with an advanced solid tumor such as melanoma, head and neck, liver or kidney cancer.

V usage is TRBV6-5 and J usage is TRBJ2-1; 9 nucleotides line up with TRBD1. This CDR3 has 14 amino acids. J was trimmed by 9 bases and V by 8 bases; bases with no gene match: 11. Germline V lookup: CDR1 MNHEY, CDR2 SVGAGI. The CDR3 bases are TGTGCCAGCGGCGGGGACAGGGAATTGATTGAGCAGTTCTTC. Its translation: CASGGDRELIEQFF.

The CDR3 is CASSLVAAYEQYF. CDR3 bases: TGTGCCAGCAGCTTAGTAGCGGCCTACGAGCAGTACTTC. V is TRBV7-2 and J is TRBJ2-7; D is perhaps TRBD2 (6 bases). Germline CDR1 and CDR2: SGHTA and FQGNSA. Between the trimmed V and J ends, which lost 1 base and 2 bases, there was a span of 6 bases. This CDR3 has 13 residues. The full variable domain, with the rest looked up from reference TRBV7-2 and TRBJ2-7, is GAGVSQSPSNKVTEKGKDVELRCDPISGHTALYWYRQSLGQGLEFLIYFQGNSAPDKSGLPSDRFSAERTGGSVSTLTIQRTQQEDSAVYLCASSLVAAYEQYFGPGTRLTVT.

This chain uses TRBV11-2 with TRBJ2-7; 7 nucleotides align to TRBD1. Unmatched junction bases numbered 15, after V lost 5 bases and J lost 5 bases. The CDR3 totals 16 residues. Germline V gene data show CDR1 as SGHAT and CDR2 as FQNNGV. CDR3 loop: CASSLMDHRGGHEQYF. The CDR3 nucleotides are TGTGCCAGCAGCCTAATGGATCACAGGGGTGGCCACGAGCAGTACTTC.

This chain links TRBV6-6 with TRBJ2-7; D is possibly TRBD1 or TRBD2 (5 bases each). Trimming cost V 5 bases and J 3 bases, with 8 bases left between them. The germline V gene has CDR1 MNHNY and CDR2 SVGAGI (reference sequence). CDR3 length: 12 amino acids. Here the CDR3 DNA reads TGTGCCAGCAGTCGGGACCGCTACGAGCAGTACTTC. It codes for CASSRDRYEQYF.

The genes are TRBV7-3 and TRBJ2-1; 7 bases are shared with TRBD2. Trimming cost V 3 bases and J 4 bases; bases outside gene matches: 6. The CDR3 has 15 amino acids. Germline V lookup: CDR1 SGHTA, CDR2 FQGTGA. The CDR3 loop reads CASSFGMGLYNEQFF. The CDR3 DNA is TGTGCCAGCAGCTTTGGGATGGGACTATACAATGAGCAGTTCTTC.

Worth noting for this clone: Within the sample, other DNA sequences also encode this same CDR3. The J gene is TRBJ2-6, the V gene TRBV6-1; 9 bases map to TRBD1. Trimming took 1 base from V and 1 from J; bases not matched to a gene: 5. Germline V CDR1 and CDR2: MNHNS, SASEGT. This CDR3 region has 18 residues. CDR3: CASSEGEDRGSGANVLTF. CDR3 bases: TGTGCCAGCAGTGAAGGAGAGGACAGGGGTTCTGGGGCCAACGTCCTGACTTTC.

The V call is TRBV18, the J call TRBJ2-2; tentative D call: TRBD1 (5 bases). CDR1 is KGHSH and CDR2 is LQKENI in the germline V gene. The CDR3 has 15 residues. V lost 2 bases, J lost 7 bases, and 14 bases lay in between. Written as DNA, the CDR3 is TGTGCCAGCTCACCAAGCCAGGGAAAGAACGGGGAGCTGTTTTTT. Its protein is CASSPSQGKNGELFF.

V usage is TRBV28 and J usage is TRBJ1-1, with D possibly matching TRBD1 (6 bases). The CDR3 has 15 residues. CDR1 and CDR2 (germline): MDHEN, SYDVKM. The V end was cut by 5 bases, the J end by 3 bases, with 16 bases between. The DNA of the CDR3 is TGTGCCAGCAGTCCCACCCGGGGGGCGGACACTGAAGCTTTCTTT. Translation: CASSPTRGADTEAFF.

This chain uses TRBV5-5 with TRBJ1-6; D not certain. Trimming cost V 1 base and J 7 bases, with 15 bases left between them. The CDR3 has 16 residues. The germline V gene encodes CDR1 SGHKS and CDR2 YYEKEE (reference sequence). The CDR3, as DNA: TGTGCCAGCAGCTTGCCACAGCGGGCGTCGAATTCACCCCTCCACTTT. Its protein product is CASSLPQRASNSPLHF.

This chain links TRBV29-1 with TRBJ2-5, with a weak D call TRBD1 (6 bases). V was cut by 8 bases and J by 5 bases, with 15 bases left in between. CDR1 is SQVTM, CDR2 ANQGSEA, per germline. The CDR3 is 12 amino acids. CDR3 DNA sequence: TGCAGCCTCCGGGACAACGCTGAGACCCAGTACTTC. It yields the protein CSLRDNAETQYF.

The chain couples TRBV11-3 to TRBJ2-1, with TRBD2 identical over 14 bases. Germline assignment: CDR1 SGHNT and CDR2 YENEEA. The V gene end was trimmed by 4 bases and the J gene end by 6 bases; junction bases not matched to a gene: 2. This CDR3 has 15 amino acids. Here the CDR3 reads CASSSGLAGGNEQFF. CDR3 coding DNA: TGTGCCAGCAGCTCCGGACTAGCGGGGGGCAATGAGCAGTTCTTC.

On this clone: This specimen includes other DNA sequences encoding the same CDR3. J is TRBJ1-2 and V is TRBV19; D might be TRBD1 (5 bases). In germline, CDR1 is LNHDA, CDR2 SQIVND (reference sequence). The CDR3 runs to 13 residues. V was pared by 5 bases and J by 2 bases, with 9 bases between. The CDR3 sequence: CASSPQGNYGYTF. CDR3 sequence (DNA): TGTGCCAGTAGTCCGCAGGGAAACTATGGCTACACCTTC.

The chain joins TRBV27 to TRBJ2-5; 8 nucleotides line up with TRBD2. The DNA end lines up better with TRBJ2-7; the J call may be wrong. Germline V gives CDR1 MNHEY, CDR2 SMNVEV (reference sequence). This CDR3 has 14 residues. CDR3 sequence (DNA): TGTGCCAGCAGGCCGGGAGGGCCACGTACCGAGCAGTACTTC. Its protein is CASRPGGPRTEQYF.

This sequence joins TRBV7-2 and TRBJ2-1; TRBD1 matches at 10 bases. Germline-derived CDR1 and CDR2 are SGHTA and FQGNSA. Unmatched junction bases numbered 5, after V lost 4 bases and J lost 5 bases. CDR3 length: 15 residues. CDR3 sequence: CASSWTGGHHNEQFF. The CDR3 nucleotides read TGTGCCAGCAGCTGGACAGGGGGTCACCACAATGAGCAGTTCTTC.

This clone was recorded once. V is TRBV5-8 and J is TRBJ1-5; possible D gene TRBD1, 6 bases. Trimming shortened V by 1 base and J by 2 bases, and 13 bases separated the two germline ends. The CDR3 covers 16 residues. Germline lookup yields CDR1 SGHTS and CDR2 YDEGEE. The chain's CDR3 is CASSLLGGLGNQPQHF. The CDR3 region has the DNA TGTGCCAGCAGCTTGTTGGGGGGCCTTGGCAATCAGCCCCAGCATTTT.

This rearrangement joins TRBV14 to TRBJ1-1; D ambiguous. Germline assignment: CDR1 SGHDN and CDR2 FVKESK. V was clipped by 2 bases and J by 3 bases, with 4 bases between them. This CDR3 spans 12 amino acids. Here the CDR3 DNA reads TGTGCCAGCAGCCAACTCTACACTGAAGCTTTCTTT. It specifies CASSQLYTEAFF.